A single sample gave rise to the 19 T cell receptor beta chains below, sequenced in a study of blood T cell repertoires in COVID-19 (TCRdb year 2020). Receptor libraries were prepared by the immunoSEQ multiplex PCR assay. TCRdb provides this immuneACCESS table in a form limited to in-frame rearrangements. Some clones are lacking; in checked studies, under half of them reflect an unresolved V gene, and why the rest are absent is not known. The sample has 280,000 or so clones on record, about 91% of them singletons. About 7% of the sample comes from the top ten. The sequencing sample was made of peripheral blood. These receptors originate from a woman in her 30s who had recovered from COVID-19.

The CDR3 nucleotides read TGTGCCAGCAGCACCAGGAGACAGGCAAATGAAAAACTGTTTTTT. It codes for CASSTRRQANEKLFF. The rearrangement links TRBV7-2 to TRBJ1-4, with TRBD1 as a possible D gene (6 bases). The germline V gene has CDR1 SGHTA and CDR2 FQGNSA. The CDR3 has 15 residues. Trimming took off 5 bases at V and 5 bases at J, with 15 bases between the two ends.

J is TRBJ1-2 and V is TRBV28; D is possibly TRBD1 (5 bases). The CDR3 consists of 15 residues. Deletions cut 2 bases from V and 5 bases from J, with 15 bases between. In germline, CDR1 is MDHEN, CDR2 SYDVKM. The CDR3 DNA reads as TGTGCCAGCAGTTTAGGGTCAGGCAGGACATATGGCTACACCTTC. Protein product: CASSLGSGRTYGYTF.

This chain uses TRBV24-1 with TRBJ2-3; 8 nucleotides align to TRBD2. The CDR3 length is 16 residues. In germline, CDR1 is KGHDR, CDR2 SFDVKD. V was pared by 6 bases and J by 5 bases, with 12 bases of the junction left unmatched. The CDR3 region has the DNA TGTGCCACCAGTCACTCGGGGGGGCTATTCGGAGATACGCAGTATTTT. Translation: CATSHSGGLFGDTQYF.

A remark on this clone: This could be a read error, since a much larger clone is one nucleotide away. The V call is TRBV7-8, the J call TRBJ1-6; 12 bases are a match to TRBD1. This CDR3 spans 15 amino acids. V was clipped by 5 bases and J by 7 bases; unmatched bases: 3. Germline-derived CDR1 and CDR2 are SGHVS and FQNEAQ. The CDR3 loop reads CASSAGTGGNSPLHF. CDR3 sequence (DNA): TGTGCCAGCAGCGCCGGGACAGGGGGCAATTCACCCCTCCACTTT.

This rearrangement joins TRBV5-1 to TRBJ2-3; 9 nucleotides match TRBD1. This CDR3 is built from 13 residues. Per the germline V gene, CDR1 is SGHRS and CDR2 is YFSETQ. Germline trimming cut 7 bases from V and 3 bases from J; bases unmatched to any gene: 3. CDR3 nucleotide sequence: TGCGCCAGCGGACAGGGGAAGACAGATACGCAGTATTTT. The encoded protein is CASGQGKTDTQYF.

This sequence joins TRBV18 and TRBJ2-1; 13 bases map to TRBD2. With V trimmed by 2 bases and J by 6 bases, 16 bases remained unmatched. Looked up from germline, CDR1 is KGHSH and CDR2 is LQKENI. CDR3 length equals 20 residues. The CDR3 protein is CASSPSTRLGLAGDVNEQFF. CDR3 bases: TGTGCCAGCTCACCATCTACACGACTTGGACTAGCGGGGGATGTCAATGAGCAGTTCTTC.

This clone was detected ten times or more. The V and J genes are TRBV11-2 and TRBJ2-1, with 7 bases aligning to TRBD1. CDR3 length: 16 residues. J lost 0 bases, V lost 2 bases, and 4 bases had no gene match. Germline CDR1 reads SGHAT; CDR2 reads FQNNGV. CDR3 bases: TGTGCCAGCAGCTTAAGGGGGCGAAGCTCCTACAATGAGCAGTTCTTC. Translated, it gives CASSLRGRSSYNEQFF.

This chain uses TRBV3-1 (or the pseudogene TRBV3-2) with TRBJ2-3, with 12 positions matching TRBD2. With V trimmed by 0 bases and J by 4 bases, 8 bases remained unmatched. In germline, CDR1 is LGHDT, CDR2 YNNKEL (reference sequence). This CDR3 region has 18 residues. The CDR3 nucleotides are TGTGCCAGCAGCCAAGATCTAGCGGGGGGGCCAGACGCAGATACGCAGTATTTT. Translating it yields CASSQDLAGGPDADTQYF.

This rearrangement joins TRBV11-1 to TRBJ2-5; the D is unclear. The germline V gene encodes CDR1 SGHAT and CDR2 FQDESV (reference sequence). The ends were cut back, 1 base at V and 2 bases at J, with 11 bases in the middle. This CDR3 is 15 amino acids long. The CDR3 DNA follows: TGTGCCAGCAGCTTAGGCGGATTTCAACAAGAGACCCAGTACTTC. It codes for CASSLGGFQQETQYF.

For the CDR3, the DNA is TGTGCCATCAGTGAGTATTCGGACAGGGATGGGAATGAGCAGTTCTTC. Protein product: CAISEYSDRDGNEQFF. V and J are TRBV10-3 and TRBJ2-1; 8 positions match TRBD1. The CDR3 is 16 residues long. Germline V CDR1 and CDR2: ENHRY, SYGVKD. V shed 1 base and J 7 bases; nucleotides not matched to a gene: 9.

This chain links TRBV5-1 with TRBJ2-5; 7 bases are a match to TRBD1. CDR3 length equals 15 residues. In germline, CDR1 is SGHRS, CDR2 YFSETQ. Unmatched junction bases numbered 5, after V lost 1 base and J lost 2 bases. As DNA, the CDR3 is TGCGCCAGCAGCTTGACGGGACAGATTCAAGAGACCCAGTACTTC. Amino acids: CASSLTGQIQETQYF. Full variable domain (rest looked up from reference TRBV5-1 and TRBJ2-5): KAGVTQTPRYLIKTRGQQVTLSCSPISGHRSVSWYQQTPGQGLQFLFEYFSETQRNKGNFPGRFSGRQFSNSRSEMNVSTLELGDSALYLCASSLTGQIQETQYFGPGTRLLVL.

This clone was observed a single time. The V and J genes are TRBV27 and TRBJ1-1, with D tentatively TRBD1 (6 bases). The V gene's germline CDR1 is MNHEY and CDR2 SMNVEV (reference sequence). The CDR3 is made up of 13 amino acids. V was pared by 4 bases and J by 5 bases, with 11 bases between. CDR3 loop: CASSYRVGTEAFF. The CDR3 coding sequence is TGTGCCAGCAGTTACAGGGTGGGGACTGAAGCTTTCTTT.

This rearrangement joins TRBV5-1 to TRBJ1-6, with 9 bases aligning to TRBD1. V was pared by 0 bases and J by 10 bases, with 14 bases of the junction left unmatched. This CDR3 has 18 amino acids. Germline CDR1 and CDR2: SGHRS and YFSETQ. In DNA form, the CDR3 reads TGCGCCAGCAGCTTGGGGCTTACAGGGGGCGCGGTGTACTCACCCCTCCACTTT. Translation: CASSLGLTGGAVYSPLHF.

J is TRBJ2-1 and V is TRBV14, with D possibly TRBD2 on 6 matching bases. The germline V and J ends were trimmed by 5 bases and 1 base, with 9 bases remaining between them. Germline V gene lookup returns CDR1 SGHDN and CDR2 FVKESK. This CDR3 comprises 14 residues. For the CDR3, the DNA is TGTGCCAGCAGCTGGGGACTTTCCTACAATGAGCAGTTCTTC. This sequence encodes CASSWGLSYNEQFF.

V is TRBV4-1 and J is TRBJ2-5, with D unresolved. CDR3 length equals 13 residues. With 2 bases removed from V and 5 bases from J, the gap between germline ends came to 9 bases. CDR1 is MGHRA and CDR2 is YSYEKL in the germline V gene. CDR3 coding DNA: TGCGCCAGCAGCCAATCCAATTTGGAGACCCAGTACTTC. As protein: CASSQSNLETQYF.

The rearrangement uses TRBV14 and TRBJ1-6; 11 nucleotides agree with TRBD1. V shed 1 base and J 13 bases; nucleotides not matched to a gene: 9. The CDR3 totals 16 residues. CDR1 and CDR2 (germline): SGHDN, FVKESK. CDR3 amino acids: CASSQAGTGGSRPLHF. The CDR3 DNA follows: TGTGCCAGCAGCCAAGCGGGGACAGGGGGTTCGCGGCCCCTCCACTTT.

The chain recombines TRBV4-1 with TRBJ2-7, with 7 bases matching TRBD2. The CDR3 sequence is 13 residues long. The germline V gene has CDR1 MGHRA and CDR2 YSYEKL. V was clipped by 1 base and J by 9 bases; unmatched bases: 6. The CDR3 bases are TGCGCCAGCAGCCAAGGACTAGCTGCGGCGCAGTACTTC. Translating gives CASSQGLAAAQYF.

This clone came up a few times. This sequence joins TRBV7-9 and TRBJ1-1; D unclear. Per the germline V gene, CDR1 is SEHNR and CDR2 is FQNEAQ (reference sequence). V lost 2 bases, J lost 9 bases, and 10 bases lay in between. The CDR3 has 12 amino acids. The CDR3 nucleotides read TGTGCCAGCAGCTTAAGCGAGGGAAAAGCTTTCTTT. Protein: CASSLSEGKAFF.

V gene TRBV19 combines with J gene TRBJ1-1; perhaps TRBD1 as D (6 bases). This CDR3 comprises 15 residues. The V gene's germline CDR1 is LNHDA and CDR2 SQIVND (reference sequence). V lost 3 bases and J 4 bases, leaving 15 bases between the germline ends. Here the CDR3 reads CASSMVKGGSTEAFF. CDR3 coding DNA: TGTGCCAGTAGTATGGTGAAAGGGGGTAGCACTGAAGCTTTCTTT. The full variable domain, in which reference TRBV19 and TRBJ1-1 provide the parts outside the CDR3, is DGGITQSPKYLFRKEGQNVTLSCEQNLNHDAMYWYRQDPGQGLRLIYYSQIVNDFQKGDIAEGYSVSREKKESFPLTVTSAQKNPTAFYLCASSMVKGGSTEAFFGQGTRLTVV.